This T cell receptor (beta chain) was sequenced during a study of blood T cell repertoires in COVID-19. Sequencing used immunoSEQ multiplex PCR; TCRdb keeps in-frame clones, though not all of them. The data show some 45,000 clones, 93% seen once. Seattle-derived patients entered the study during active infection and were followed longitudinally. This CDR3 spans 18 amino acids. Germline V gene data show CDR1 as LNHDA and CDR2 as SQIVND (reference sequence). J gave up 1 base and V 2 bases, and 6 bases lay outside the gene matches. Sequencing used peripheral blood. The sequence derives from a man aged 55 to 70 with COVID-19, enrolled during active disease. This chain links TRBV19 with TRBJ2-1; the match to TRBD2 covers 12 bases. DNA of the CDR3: TGTGCCAGTAGTATAAGGACTAGCGGGGCTACTTCCTACAATGAGCAGTTCTTC. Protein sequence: CASSIRTSGATSYNEQFF. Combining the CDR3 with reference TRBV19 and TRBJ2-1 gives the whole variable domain DGGITQSPKYLFRKEGQNVTLSCEQNLNHDAMYWYRQDPGQGLRLIYYSQIVNDFQKGDIAEGYSVSREKKESFPLTVTSAQKNPTAFYLCASSIRTSGATSYNEQFFGPGTRLTVL.